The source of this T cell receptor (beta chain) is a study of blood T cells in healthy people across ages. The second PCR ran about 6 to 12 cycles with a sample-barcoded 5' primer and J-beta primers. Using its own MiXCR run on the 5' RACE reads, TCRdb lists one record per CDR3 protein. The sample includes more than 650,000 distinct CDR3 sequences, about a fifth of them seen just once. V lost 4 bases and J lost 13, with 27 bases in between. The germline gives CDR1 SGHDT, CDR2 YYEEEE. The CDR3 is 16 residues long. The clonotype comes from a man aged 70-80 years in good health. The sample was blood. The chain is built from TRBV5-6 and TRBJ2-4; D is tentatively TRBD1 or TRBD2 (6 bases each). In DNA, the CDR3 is TGTGCCAGCAGCCCCCAGGCGGGACAAAAATTCTCCATCCAGTACTTC. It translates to CASSPQAGQKFSIQYF.